This T cell receptor (beta chain) came from a study of blood T cell repertoires in COVID-19. Turning to the study itself: The United States, Italy and Spain provided the acute and convalescent COVID-19 samples. T cells, B-cell-depleted T cells, or PBMCs supplied cDNA or gDNA.

The CDR3 runs to 13 residues. V shed 4 bases and J 7 bases; nucleotides not matched to a gene: 5. Per germline, CDR1 LNHDA and CDR2 SQIVND (reference sequence). Study processing details: Amplified reference gene primers provided the basis for estimating nucleated cell counts. TCRdb's copy holds only in-frame clones and misses some; the assay was immunoSEQ multiplex PCR. That table supplies the V and J calls and clone size; D and trimming were determined from the DNA. The profile shows 240,000 or so clones, about 85% of them singletons. Sequencing was done on a sample of peripheral blood. The clonotype originates from a young man who had recovered from COVID-19. The rearrangement joins TRBV19 to TRBJ1-2, with TRBD1 matching 8 bases. The CDR3 coding sequence is TGTGCCAGTAGTACTCAGGGGGCGCCTGGCTACACCTTC. It specifies CASSTQGAPGYTF.